These 10 T cell receptor beta chains were all obtained from the same sample, sequenced in a study of T cells in localized non-small cell lung cancer. The assay was immunoSEQ multiplex PCR, and TCRdb's table has in-frame clones only and misses some. The table includes roughly 20,000 clones, about nine tenths detected once. The specimen was peripheral blood, collected before any cancer treatment. All receptors derive from a woman between 35 and 70 years old with stage I lung adenocarcinoma.

This chain joins TRBV5-1 and TRBJ2-7; D might be TRBD2 (5 bases). This CDR3 region has 16 residues. Germline V gives CDR1 SGHRS, CDR2 YFSETQ. V lost 4 bases to trimming and J lost 4 bases, with 21 bases between them. CDR3 amino acids: CASSRFTGSGGYEQYF. The CDR3 region has the DNA TGCGCCAGCAGCAGATTTACCGGGTCTGGAGGTTACGAGCAGTACTTC.

The CDR3 reads CASSSGDFMNTEAFF. The DNA for the CDR3 is TGTGCCAGCAGCTCCGGGGACTTCATGAACACTGAAGCTTTCTTT. V usage is TRBV7-3 and J usage is TRBJ1-1; D is possibly TRBD1 (5 bases). CDR1 and CDR2 from the germline V gene are SGHTA and FQGTGA. V was shortened by 4 bases and J by 0 bases, with 12 bases between the two germline ends. This CDR3 is 15 amino acids long.

The chain links TRBV7-2 to TRBJ1-2, with D tentatively TRBD1 (5 bases). CDR1 and CDR2 from the germline V gene are SGHTA and FQGNSA. The length of the CDR3 is 14 residues. V lost 0 bases and J lost 1, with 6 bases in between. This CDR3 is CASSLAQGNYGYTF. The DNA of the CDR3 is TGTGCCAGCAGCTTAGCGCAGGGTAACTATGGCTACACCTTC.

The chain employs TRBV7-2 and TRBJ2-5; D remains ambiguous. From germline, CDR1 is SGHTA and CDR2 FQGNSA. The CDR3 is 12 amino acids. V was pared by 8 bases and J by 0 bases, with 7 bases between. CDR3 DNA: TGTGCCAGCTCCCCGTACCAAGAGACCCAGTACTTC. It encodes CASSPYQETQYF.

The CDR3 nucleotides are TGTGCCAGCAGCTTAGCGGGTTGGACCGGGGAGCTGTTTTTT. Encoded protein: CASSLAGWTGELFF. V usage is TRBV7-8 and J usage is TRBJ2-2; unclear D gene. Trimming cost V 0 bases and J 5 bases, with 7 bases left between them. CDR3 length: 14 residues. Germline V lookup: CDR1 SGHVS, CDR2 FQNEAQ.

The gene calls are TRBV5-8 and TRBJ1-2; TRBD1 aligns across 7 bases. From germline, CDR1 is SGHTS and CDR2 YDEGEE. The V and J ends lost 3 bases and 8 bases, in that order; junction bases with no gene match: 13. The CDR3 has 15 residues. CDR3 protein: CASSYFFGTVNGYTF. DNA for the CDR3: TGTGCCAGCAGCTATTTCTTCGGGACAGTAAACGGCTACACCTTC.

V and J are TRBV2 and TRBJ2-1; D perhaps matches TRBD2 (6 bases). Deletions cut 1 base from V and 3 bases from J, with 13 bases between. Germline CDR1 is SNHLY and CDR2 is FYNNEI. CDR3 length: 16 amino acids. CDR3 bases: TGTGCCAGCAGTGAAGGGGGGGAATCGGTCTACAATGAGCAGTTCTTC. This codes for CASSEGGESVYNEQFF. The full variable domain, completed using reference TRBV2 and TRBJ2-1, is EPEVTQTPSHQVTQMGQEVILRCVPISNHLYFYWYRQILGQKVEFLVSFYNNEISEKSEIFDDQFSVERPDGSNFTLKIRSTKLEDSAMYFCASSEGGESVYNEQFFGPGTRLTVL.

Points on this clone: One end of the junction does not line up with germline, which may come from a read error. V is TRBV7-7 and J is TRBJ2-5; TRBD1 matches at 8 bases. CDR3 length: 14 amino acids. Germline values: CDR1 SSHAT, CDR2 FNYEAQ (reference sequence). This CDR3 reads CASSPTTGEETQYF. The CDR3 region has the DNA TGTGCTAGCAGCCCGACGACAGGGGAAGAGACCCAGTACTTC. The full variable domain, in which reference TRBV7-7 and TRBJ2-5 provide the parts outside the CDR3, is GAGVSQSPRYKVTKRGQDVTLRCDPISSHATLYWYQQALGQGPEFLTYFNYEAQPDKSGLPSDRFSAERPEGSISTLTIQRTEQRDSAMYRCASSPTTGEETQYFGPGTRLLVL.

J is TRBJ2-2 and V is TRBV10-3; D unresolved. Germline CDR1 ENHRY, CDR2 SYGVKD. This CDR3 spans 14 amino acids. V shed 0 bases and J shed 4 bases, with 6 bases lying between them. CDR3 amino acids: CAISESIGTGELFF. CDR3 nucleotide sequence: TGTGCCATCAGTGAGTCGATAGGCACCGGGGAGCTGTTTTTT.

This chain joins TRBV9 and TRBJ2-5, with no clear D. CDR3 size: 13 residues. Trimming shortened V by 0 bases and J by 5 bases, and 8 bases separated the two germline ends. Germline CDR1 and CDR2: SGDLS and YYNGEE. For the CDR3, the DNA is TGTGCCAGCAGCGTAGGGGGTTGGGAGACCCAGTACTTC. As protein: CASSVGGWETQYF.